Listed here are 2 T cell receptor beta chains from one sample, sequenced in a study of T cell repertoires in cytomegalovirus infection. From the reads, TCRdb called clonotypes with MiXCR, one entry per CDR3 protein. The repertoire consists of around 740,000 distinct CDR3 sequences, with approximately 34% occurring once and the leading ten covering 2.5% to 3.5%. Input material: PBMCs. The source is a human donor in good health (CMV status not recorded). Some clones in this sample may be carry-over from other donors' samples.

The chain couples TRBV7-4 to TRBJ2-5; D is perhaps TRBD1 (5 bases). The CDR3 loop spans 16 amino acids. Germline V gene lookup returns CDR1 SGHVT and CDR2 SQSDAQ. With 2 bases removed from V and 5 bases from J, the gap between germline ends came to 18 bases. The CDR3 spells CASSLTARASKETQYF. The CDR3, as DNA: TGTGCCAGCAGCTTAACGGCCAGGGCGAGTAAGGAGACCCAGTACTTC.

This clonotype has more than one count but fewer than ten. The junction and the germline gene differ at one end; a read error may be behind it. V is TRBV7-7 and J is TRBJ2-1; 8 bases map to TRBD1. CDR3 length: 15 residues. The germline V gene has CDR1 SSHAT and CDR2 FNYEAQ (reference sequence). The CDR3 protein is CASSLENQGAGEQFF. CDR3 DNA sequence: TGTGCTAGCAGCTTAGAGAATCAGGGGGCGGGTGAGCAGTTCTTC.